This TCR beta chain was captured in a study of shared clonotypes between healthy human individuals (TCRdb year 2020). In terms of the full investigation: A few men and a couple of women, aged 18 to 49 years, made up the cohort. For each donor, three plates each were used for CD4 naive and CD4 memory, two plates were used for CD8 naive, and one plate was used for CD8 memory. Blood TCR repertoires of a handful of healthy adults were deeply sequenced to estimate repertoire size and the extent of clonotype sharing between individuals. Different laboratories and diverse techniques were used to prepare libraries and sequence TCR repertoires, to increase sequencing depth and limit assay-specific biases. Per donor, leukapheresis produced somewhere between about 0.9 and 9.5 billion PBMCs. General findings and caveats noted by the study authors: The small number of donors limited the genetic and exposure-history diversity represented. Compared with non-shared clonotypes, clonotypes shared by all four sorted-subset donors had higher generation probabilities. Sampling was restricted to blood, and TCR repertoires in tissue are likely to differ from TCR repertoires in blood. Based on pairwise subsampling, the degree of clonotype sharing among donors was expected to be affected by sequencing depth. Estimated clonotype richness was generally larger for naive than for memory subsets. Rarefaction of sorted-subset datasets indicated incomplete sequencing despite the large sequencing depth. When a few donors were compared, the shared fraction of clonotypes was about 5% for naive CD4, around 4% for naive CD8, 2% to 2.5% for memory CD4, and about 0.36% for memory CD8.

TCR CDR3 regions were amplified from genomic DNA by multiplex PCR using the deep immunoSEQ assay. Extracted genomic DNA from each cell subset was distributed evenly across all wells of several immunoSEQ 96-well plates, and each plate was treated as a replicate. For sorted subsets, approximately 190 ng of genomic DNA, equivalent to around 30,000 T cell genomes, went into each replicate PCR. Purified libraries were measured with a Qubit 3.0 fluorometer, size-checked on a Bioanalyzer 2100, and measured again with the KAPA Library Quantification kit. A separate single-read 150-cycle Illumina NextSeq 550 flow cell was used to sequence each immunoSEQ 96-well plate. In the source study's methods: Because the immunoSEQ output held only junctional sequences and lacked quality scores, the filtering could not match the filtering applied to full-length reads. To assign V/J genes and CDR3, sequences were annotated against IMGT germline references using PyIR, a Python wrapper for IgBLAST v1.9. Reads were filtered out if the reads had weak V/J assignments (E-value above 1e-6), no CDR3, stop codons, out-of-frame junctions, or ambiguous translated residues. V3J clonotypes were defined as sequences sharing the same inferred V gene, J gene, and CDR3 amino acid sequence. To compute the percentage overlap between repertoires, the number of shared unique clonotypes was divided by the size of the smaller repertoire. Richness of each repertoire was evaluated using RTK rarefaction, the Chao1 estimator, and Recon v2.1 estimates of unobserved clonotypes. Generation probabilities for all TCRbeta clonotypes obtained by the gDNA method from a handful of donors were computed using OLGA. Here the immuneACCESS table is served through TCRdb, limited to in-frame sequences with V and J called. Missing clones are a known gap in these copies; in checked studies unresolved V genes cover under half, and the rest lacks a known reason. The V and J calls and clone size were taken over from that table, and D and trimming were inferred from the DNA. This sample comprises about 1 million clones, around 74% of them detected only once. About 1.5% of the sample is taken by the ten largest.

Comments on this clone: Its antigen is not yet known. Base qualities are not recorded, but no much larger clone differs from it by a single base.

Healthy HIV-negative adults with no recently reported acute infections or vaccinations were included as donors. Every donor was a Caucasian adult residing in Nashville, Tennessee, USA. CD4+ T cells were enriched by magnetic negative selection, after which naive cells were positively selected on CD45RA and the negative fraction was taken as the memory subset. Blood was collected by leukapheresis, and PBMCs were isolated by Ficoll-Histopaque density gradient centrifugation and then cryopreserved in liquid nitrogen vapor phase. Purity and quantity of every magnetically sorted T cell population were checked by analytical flow cytometry. Each sorted fraction had its genomic DNA isolated and then quantified by UV absorbance on a Nanodrop 2000c. For CDR1 and CDR2, the germline V gene lists MGHRA and YSYEKL. Trimming takes 4 bases from V and 4 bases from J, and the germline ends sit 14 bases apart. The CDR3 numbers 15 residues from cysteine through phenylalanine. Left in the record is the CDR3 DNA by itself, 45 bases read in frame from the first base.

The TCR originated in a man aged 18 to 30 in good health. The chain is encoded by TRBV4-1 joined to TRBJ1-3, with the identity of the D gene unclear. The sequenced sample was memory CD4+ T cells sorted from blood. The sample's cell subset or site, from its label and the paper: CD45RA-negative fraction. The CDR3 protein: CASSPSGSYGNTIYF. Read as DNA, the sequence is TGCGCCAGCAGCCCTAGCGGGTCCTACGGAAACACCATATATTTT.